The source of this T cell receptor (beta chain) is a study of radiotherapy plus CTLA-4 blockade in lung cancer. This clone was seen more than once but under ten times. Assay used: immunoSEQ multiplex PCR; TCRdb lists only in-frame clones, some missing. Altogether tens of thousands of clones are present, 77% being singletons, with the ten largest covering 4%. The CDR3 contains 17 residues. In germline, CDR1 is MGHRA, CDR2 YSYEKL. V lost 1 base, J lost 2 bases, and 17 bases lay in between. The source of this sequence is a human donor with non-small cell lung cancer who had a partial response to radiotherapy plus ipilimumab. This chain joins TRBV4-1 and TRBJ1-1, with a possible D match to TRBD1 (5 bases). The material was peripheral blood, obtained from a patient treated with radiotherapy plus ipilimumab. CDR3 DNA sequence: TGCGCCAGCAGCCAAGCGGGCCGGACACCCCTTAACACTGAAGCTTTCTTT. Its translation is CASSQAGRTPLNTEAFF.